Shown below are 29 T cell receptor beta chains from a single sample sequenced in a study of T cell responses to AZD1222 COVID-19 vaccine. Libraries were prepared by immunoSEQ multiplex PCR; TCRdb keeps only in-frame clonotypes and omits some of them. In the table there are about 150,000 clones, 88% of which are singletons. Sequenced here: peripheral blood, sampled on day 0 of AZD1222 vaccination. The receptors stem from an adult in good health.

This clone appeared a single time. V gene TRBV5-1 combines with J gene TRBJ2-7; tentative D call: TRBD2 (5 bases). CDR3 length equals 14 residues. V lost 3 bases and J 2 bases, leaving 12 bases between the germline ends. Per germline, CDR1 SGHRS and CDR2 YFSETQ. CDR3 region: CASSSQGGPYEQYF. The CDR3 DNA sequence: TGCGCCAGCAGCTCACAAGGAGGCCCCTACGAGCAGTACTTC.

The rearrangement uses TRBV4-1 and TRBJ1-1; 7 positions agree with TRBD1. The CDR3 has 16 amino acids. CDR1 MGHRA and CDR2 YSYEKL come from the germline V gene. V gave up 0 bases and J gave up 5 bases; unmatched junction bases: 9. The CDR3 DNA follows: TGCGCCAGCAGCCAAGATAAGCGACAGGGAGGAACTGAAGCTTTCTTT. Translated, it gives CASSQDKRQGGTEAFF.

The rearrangement joins TRBV3-1 (or the pseudogene TRBV3-2) to TRBJ1-2; D remains unclear. V was trimmed by 4 bases and J by 0 bases, leaving 15 bases between them. Germline CDR1 and CDR2: LGHDT and YNNKEL (reference sequence). This CDR3 region has 16 residues. CDR3 sequence: CASSPGEAPPNYGYTF. Here the CDR3 DNA reads TGTGCCAGCAGCCCCGGGGAGGCCCCACCTAACTATGGCTACACCTTC.

The CDR3 coding sequence is TGTGCCAGCAGTCCCCCCCACAGGTTTTCCTACGAGCAGTACTTC. Its translation is CASSPPHRFSYEQYF. The chain uses TRBV28 and TRBJ2-7, with a possible D match to TRBD1 (5 bases). Trimming stripped 5 bases from V and 1 base from J, with 15 bases between. Germline values: CDR1 MDHEN, CDR2 SYDVKM. The CDR3 is 15 amino acids.

The chain combines TRBV6-5 with TRBJ2-7; maybe TRBD1 (6 bases). The CDR3 totals 15 residues. The V gene lost 2 bases and the J gene lost 2 bases, with 13 bases spanning the gap. Per the germline V gene, CDR1 is MNHEY and CDR2 is SVGAGI. The CDR3 is CASSYHNRDPYEQYF. CDR3 nucleotides: TGTGCCAGCAGTTACCACAACAGGGACCCCTACGAGCAGTACTTC.

A few counts support this clone. The chain recombines TRBV5-5 with TRBJ1-1, with 8 bases aligning to TRBD1. The junction had 2 bases not matched to a gene; V was cut back by 0 bases and J by 4 bases. CDR1 is SGHKS, CDR2 YYEKEE, per germline (reference sequence). The CDR3 is 14 amino acids. For the CDR3, the DNA is TGTGCCAGCAGCTTGGGACAGGGGAGCACTGAAGCTTTCTTT. Its protein is CASSLGQGSTEAFF. The variable domain in full, completed from reference TRBV5-5 and TRBJ1-1, reads DAGVTQSPTHLIKTRGQQVTLRCSPISGHKSVSWYQQVLGQGPQFIFQYYEKEERGRGNFPDRFSARQFPNYSSELNVNALLLGDSALYLCASSLGQGSTEAFFGQGTRLTVV.

The chain carries TRBV9 and TRBJ2-3, with D possibly being TRBD2 (7 bases). CDR3 length equals 13 residues. From germline, CDR1 is SGDLS and CDR2 YYNGEE. The ends were cut back, 2 bases at V and 4 bases at J, with 8 bases in the middle. The CDR3 sequence: CASSVGGPDTQYF. The CDR3 nucleotides read TGTGCCAGCAGCGTCGGGGGGCCAGATACGCAGTATTTT.

J is TRBJ1-1 and V is TRBV18; D is ambiguous. The CDR3 extends over 15 amino acids. The germline V gene has CDR1 KGHSH and CDR2 LQKENI. Trimming removed 3 bases at V and 6 bases at J, with 17 bases between. This chain's CDR3 is CASSPTNPGRSEAFF. Written as DNA, the CDR3 is TGTGCCAGCTCACCTACGAACCCGGGTAGATCTGAAGCTTTCTTT.

The CDR3 loop is CASSLYMGAHEQYF. In DNA form, the CDR3 reads TGTGCCAGCAGTTTATATATGGGGGCCCACGAGCAGTACTTC. V usage is TRBV28 and J usage is TRBJ2-7; D may be TRBD1 (6 bases). The germline V gene has CDR1 MDHEN and CDR2 SYDVKM. The CDR3 is 14 amino acids. V dropped 1 base and J dropped 5 bases, with 12 bases sitting between them.

The chain joins TRBV6-5 to TRBJ1-1; tentative D call: TRBD1 (6 bases). The V gene lost 6 bases and the J gene lost 2 bases, with 10 bases spanning the gap. Germline-derived CDR1 and CDR2 are MNHEY and SVGAGI. The CDR3 contains 13 residues. Here the CDR3 reads CASRMTGNTEAFF. The CDR3 DNA is TGTGCCAGCAGAATGACAGGAAACACTGAAGCTTTCTTT.

V gene TRBV19 combines with J gene TRBJ2-2; D may be TRBD2 (6 bases). Germline assignment: CDR1 LNHDA and CDR2 SQIVND (reference sequence). V dropped 3 bases and J dropped 7 bases, with 15 bases sitting between them. The CDR3 sequence is 15 residues long. Here the CDR3 reads CASSIRRGAGGELFF. The CDR3 DNA follows: TGTGCCAGTAGTATCCGGAGGGGCGCGGGCGGGGAGCTGTTTTTT.

CDR3 in amino acids: CASRPDRGRETQYF. The DNA for the CDR3 is TGTGCCAGCAGACCAGACAGGGGGCGAGAGACCCAGTACTTC. V gene TRBV6-5 combines with J gene TRBJ2-5, with TRBD1 matching 10 bases. V lost 6 bases, J lost 4 bases, and 5 bases stayed unmatched. The V gene's germline CDR1 is MNHEY and CDR2 SVGAGI. The CDR3 extends over 14 amino acids.

The chain joins TRBV4-2 to TRBJ1-2; D may be TRBD1 (6 bases). The CDR3 loop spans 15 amino acids. CDR1 is LGHNA, CDR2 YNFKEQ, per germline. V dropped 4 bases and J dropped 5 bases, with 17 bases sitting between them. The CDR3 spells CASSPAEDSSYGYTF. As DNA, the CDR3 is TGTGCCAGCAGCCCCGCCGAGGACAGCAGTTATGGCTACACCTTC.

This clone has a single count. The V call is TRBV19, the J call TRBJ2-1, with TRBD1 matching 9 bases. This CDR3 is 15 amino acids long. With 3 bases clipped from V and 7 bases from J, the junction kept 7 bases outside the gene matches. CDR1 and CDR2 (germline): LNHDA, SQIVND (reference sequence). CDR3 nucleotides: TGTGCCAGTAGTATCGGGACAGGGACTTGGAATGAGCAGTTCTTC. It encodes CASSIGTGTWNEQFF. Together with reference TRBV19 and TRBJ2-1, the CDR3 gives the full variable domain: DGGITQSPKYLFRKEGQNVTLSCEQNLNHDAMYWYRQDPGQGLRLIYYSQIVNDFQKGDIAEGYSVSREKKESFPLTVTSAQKNPTAFYLCASSIGTGTWNEQFFGPGTRLTVL.

The chain is built from TRBV5-1 and TRBJ2-4, with 10 bases fitting TRBD2. Germline lookup yields CDR1 SGHRS and CDR2 YFSETQ. The CDR3 is made up of 16 amino acids. After removal of 4 bases from V and 1 base from J, the junction contained 5 bases not matched to a gene. The CDR3 region has the DNA TGCGCCAGCAGCACCCTGACTAGCGGGGCCAAAAACATTCAGTACTTC. It specifies CASSTLTSGAKNIQYF.

The chain links TRBV10-3 to TRBJ1-4; a possible D gene is TRBD1 (5 bases). Germline loops: CDR1 ENHRY, CDR2 SYGVKD. The CDR3 length is 12 residues. V was trimmed by 6 bases and J by 7 bases, leaving 9 bases between them. CDR3 protein: CAISGGGEKLFF. In DNA, the CDR3 is TGTGCCATCAGCGGGGGGGGTGAAAAACTGTTTTTT.

The chain recombines TRBV10-3 with TRBJ2-3; D is possibly TRBD1 (5 bases). The CDR3 loop spans 13 amino acids. V lost 7 bases to trimming and J lost 2 bases, with 10 bases between them. Germline-derived CDR1 and CDR2 are ENHRY and SYGVKD. The CDR3 DNA sequence: TGTGCCATCACCCCGGACACCACAGATACGCAGTATTTT. Amino acids: CAITPDTTDTQYF.

This clone was detected a few times. The chain is built from TRBV6-5 and TRBJ2-1, with 8 positions matching TRBD2. The CDR3 is made up of 15 amino acids. With 6 bases clipped from V and 6 bases from J, the junction kept 10 bases outside the gene matches. Germline V CDR1 and CDR2: MNHEY, SVGAGI. CDR3: CASSSSGGPINEQFF. DNA for the CDR3: TGTGCCAGCAGCTCAAGCGGGGGACCTATCAATGAGCAGTTCTTC.

The chain is built from TRBV7-3 and TRBJ1-1; D is unclear. This CDR3 is built from 13 residues. Between the trimmed V and J ends, which lost 6 bases and 7 bases, there was a span of 15 bases. Germline V gene sequence: CDR1 SGHTA, CDR2 FQGTGA. The CDR3 nucleotides are TGTGCCAGCAGGGCGGCCGGAGCCTATGAAGCTTTCTTT. It specifies CASRAAGAYEAFF.

The chain is built from TRBV4-3 and TRBJ1-2; TRBD1 agrees at 7 bases. The V and J ends lost 0 bases and 2 bases, in that order; junction bases with no gene match: 9. This CDR3 is built from 17 residues. Germline V gene sequence: CDR1 LGHNA, CDR2 YSLEER. The CDR3 DNA follows: TGCGCCAGCAGCCAAGACCCAGACAGGGAGGGAAACTATGGCTACACCTTC. Amino acids: CASSQDPDREGNYGYTF.

This chain joins TRBV7-2 and TRBJ1-6, with D unclear. The V gene lost 0 bases and the J gene lost 9 bases, with 12 bases spanning the gap. Germline CDR1 is SGHTA and CDR2 is FQGNSA. This CDR3 has 15 amino acids. CDR3 coding DNA: TGTGCCAGCAGCTTAGCCATCCGGAGTAGTTCACCCCTCCACTTT. Its translation is CASSLAIRSSSPLHF. Using reference TRBV7-2 and TRBJ1-6 for the parts outside the CDR3, the full variable domain is GAGVSQSPSNKVTEKGKDVELRCDPISGHTALYWYRQSLGQGLEFLIYFQGNSAPDKSGLPSDRFSAERTGGSVSTLTIQRTQQEDSAVYLCASSLAIRSSSPLHFGNGTRLTVT.

The J gene is TRBJ2-5, the V gene TRBV10-2; D call uncertain. The V gene's germline CDR1 is WSHSY and CDR2 SAAADI. This CDR3 contains 11 residues. Trimming pared 2 bases from V and 4 bases from J, leaving 2 bases between. The CDR3 region has the DNA TGCGCCAGCAGTGAGGGAGAGACCCAGTACTTC. Protein sequence: CASSEGETQYF.

The chain carries TRBV7-2 and TRBJ1-3; the D is unclear. V was clipped by 3 bases and J by 0 bases, with 3 bases between them. CDR3 length: 13 residues. CDR1 is SGHTA, CDR2 FQGNSA, per germline. CDR3 DNA: TGTGCCAGCAGCTTGTCCTCTGGAAACACCATATATTTT. Translation: CASSLSSGNTIYF.

This rearrangement joins TRBV18 to TRBJ1-2; D gene ambiguous. Germline V gives CDR1 KGHSH, CDR2 LQKENI. The CDR3 runs 13 residues. V was clipped by 5 bases and J by 7 bases, with 14 bases between them. The CDR3 region has the DNA TGTGCCAGCTCAGTGTCAACCCAGACTGGCTACACCTTC. Protein: CASSVSTQTGYTF.

This sequence joins TRBV11-3 and TRBJ2-2; maybe TRBD2 (5 bases). Trimming cost V 5 bases and J 3 bases, with 10 bases left between them. Germline CDR1 and CDR2: SGHNT and YENEEA. This CDR3 contains 14 residues. The CDR3 loop reads CASSPEGHTGELFF. The CDR3 coding sequence is TGTGCCAGCAGCCCAGAGGGCCACACCGGGGAGCTGTTTTTT.

The chain is built from TRBV3-1 (or the pseudogene TRBV3-2) and TRBJ2-7; D is possibly TRBD2 (6 bases). The CDR3 covers 12 residues. The V gene's germline CDR1 is LGHDT and CDR2 YNNKEL (reference sequence). Trimming stripped 4 bases from V and 5 bases from J, with 9 bases between. The DNA of the CDR3 is TGTGCCAGCAGCCGAACTAGCAACGAGCAGTACTTC. Amino acid sequence: CASSRTSNEQYF.

This chain links TRBV19 with TRBJ1-5; possibly TRBD1 for D (6 bases). V lost 7 bases to trimming and J lost 5 bases, with 18 bases between them. Germline CDR1 and CDR2: LNHDA and SQIVND (reference sequence). This CDR3 spans 15 amino acids. Here the CDR3 reads CASNRDTGGYQPQHF. The CDR3 nucleotides are TGTGCCAGTAACCGGGACACAGGAGGGTATCAGCCCCAGCATTTT.

V gene TRBV20-1 combines with J gene TRBJ2-5; no clear D. The CDR3 loop spans 10 amino acids. Germline CDR1 is DFQATT and CDR2 is SNEGSKA (reference sequence). V lost 5 bases and J 4 bases, leaving 5 bases between the germline ends. The CDR3 coding sequence is TGCAGTGCTCAGTTAGAGACCCAGTACTTC. Translated: CSAQLETQYF.

A single count supports this clone. The chain combines TRBV5-1 with TRBJ1-6; no definite D call. The germline V gene encodes CDR1 SGHRS and CDR2 YFSETQ. The CDR3 sequence is 15 residues long. Trimming took off 1 base at V and 0 bases at J, with 5 bases between the two ends. In DNA form, the CDR3 reads TGCGCCAGCAGCTTGAGTGACTCCTATAATTCACCCCTCCACTTT. This codes for CASSLSDSYNSPLHF.